This T cell receptor (beta chain) was identified during a study of Graves' ophthalmopathy and Graves' hyperthyroidism. Study results and caveats: A model of 13 signatures distinguished ophthalmopathy from stable hyperthyroidism at approximately 88% sensitivity and approximately 77% specificity.

Aged 18 to 65, hyperthyroidism patients had been newly diagnosed, with under 2 months' duration. Diagnoses were established from clinical symptoms, serum thyroxine, TRAb, thyroid ultrasound and orbital computed tomography. From RNA, the CDR3 regions of TCR beta chains were amplified and sequenced. HTBI-primed RT-PCR formed the first round, and a multiplex PCR formed the second. TCRdb ran MiXCR on the multiplex PCR reads and lists one entry per CDR3 protein. This table holds approximately 1.2 million distinct CDR3 sequences, 35% to 45% found once. This CDR3 is built from 12 residues. Germline loops: CDR1 SEHNR, CDR2 FQNEAQ (reference sequence). V was trimmed by 7 bases and J by 3 bases, leaving 9 bases between them. This clonotype was counted only a few times. Antigen unknown.

The chain couples TRBV7-9 to TRBJ1-2; D possibly corresponds to TRBD1 (6 bases). Material: peripheral blood or thyroid tissue (not recorded which). This TCR was sampled from an adult man with Graves' hyperthyroidism. Here the CDR3 DNA reads TGTGCCAGCAACAGGGTGGACTATGGCTACACCTTC. Translated, it gives CASNRVDYGYTF.